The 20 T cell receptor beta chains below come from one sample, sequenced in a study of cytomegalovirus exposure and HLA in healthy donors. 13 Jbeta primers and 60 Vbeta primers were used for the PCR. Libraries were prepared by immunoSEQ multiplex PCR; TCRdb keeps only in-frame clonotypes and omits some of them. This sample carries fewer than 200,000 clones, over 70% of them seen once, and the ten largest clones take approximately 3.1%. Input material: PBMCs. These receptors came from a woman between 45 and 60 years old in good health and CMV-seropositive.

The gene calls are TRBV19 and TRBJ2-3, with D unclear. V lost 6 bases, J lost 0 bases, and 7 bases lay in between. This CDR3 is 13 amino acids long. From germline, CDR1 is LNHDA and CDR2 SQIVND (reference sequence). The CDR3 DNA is TGTGCCAGTAGGGCCCAGAGCACAGATACGCAGTATTTT. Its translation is CASRAQSTDTQYF.

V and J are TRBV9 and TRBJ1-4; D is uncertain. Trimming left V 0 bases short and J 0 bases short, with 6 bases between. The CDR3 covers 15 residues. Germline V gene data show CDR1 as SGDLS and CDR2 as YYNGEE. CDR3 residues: CASSVGVATNEKLFF. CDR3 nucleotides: TGTGCCAGCAGCGTAGGAGTTGCAACTAATGAAAAACTGTTTTTT.

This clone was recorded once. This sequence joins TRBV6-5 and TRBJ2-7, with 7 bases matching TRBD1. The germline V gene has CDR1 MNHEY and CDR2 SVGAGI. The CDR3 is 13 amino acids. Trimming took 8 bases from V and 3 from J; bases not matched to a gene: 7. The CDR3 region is CASQGDGDYEQYF. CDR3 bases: TGTGCCAGCCAGGGGGACGGGGACTACGAGCAGTACTTC.

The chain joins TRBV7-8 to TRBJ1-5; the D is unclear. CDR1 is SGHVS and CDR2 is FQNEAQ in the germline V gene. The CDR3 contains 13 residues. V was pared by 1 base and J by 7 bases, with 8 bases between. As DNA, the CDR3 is TGTGCCAGCAGCTTAGAGCGAGGGCAGCCCCAGCATTTT. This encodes CASSLERGQPQHF. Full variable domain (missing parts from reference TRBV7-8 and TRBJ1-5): GAGVSQSPRYKVAKRGQDVALRCDPISGHVSLFWYQQALGQGPEFLTYFQNEAQLDKSGLPSDRFFAERPEGSVSTLKIQRTQQEDSAVYLCASSLERGQPQHFGDGTRLSIL.

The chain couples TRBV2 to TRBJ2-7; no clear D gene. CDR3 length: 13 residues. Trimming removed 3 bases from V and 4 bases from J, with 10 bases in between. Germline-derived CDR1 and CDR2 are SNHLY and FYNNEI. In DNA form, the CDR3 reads TGTGCCAGCAGTGATAACAGCCAGTACGAGCAGTACTTC. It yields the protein CASSDNSQYEQYF.

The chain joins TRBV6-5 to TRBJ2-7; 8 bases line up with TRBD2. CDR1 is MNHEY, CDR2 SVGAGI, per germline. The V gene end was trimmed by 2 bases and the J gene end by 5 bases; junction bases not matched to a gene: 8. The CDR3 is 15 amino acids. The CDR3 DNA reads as TGTGCCAGCAGTTACGTGTCGGGGGGGCCGGACGAGCAGTACTTC. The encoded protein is CASSYVSGGPDEQYF.

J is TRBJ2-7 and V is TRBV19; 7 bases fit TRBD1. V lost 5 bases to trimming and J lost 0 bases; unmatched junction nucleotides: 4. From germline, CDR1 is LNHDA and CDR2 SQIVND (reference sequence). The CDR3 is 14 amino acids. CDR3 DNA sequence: TGTGCCAGTAGTGTCAGACAGGGCTCCTACGAGCAGTACTTC. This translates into CASSVRQGSYEQYF.

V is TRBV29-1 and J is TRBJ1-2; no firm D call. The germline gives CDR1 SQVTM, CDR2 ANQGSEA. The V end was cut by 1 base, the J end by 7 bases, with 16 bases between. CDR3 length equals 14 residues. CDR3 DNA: TGCAGCGTTGAAGCCCCGGGGAGGGCTCTTGGCTACACCTTC. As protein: CSVEAPGRALGYTF.

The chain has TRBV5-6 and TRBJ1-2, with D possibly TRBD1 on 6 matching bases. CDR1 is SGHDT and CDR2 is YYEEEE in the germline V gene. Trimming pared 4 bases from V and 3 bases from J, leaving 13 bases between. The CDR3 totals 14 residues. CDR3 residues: CASSPGQTYYGYTF. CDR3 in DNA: TGTGCCAGCAGCCCCGGACAGACCTACTATGGCTACACCTTC. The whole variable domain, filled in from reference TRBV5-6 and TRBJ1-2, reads DAGVTQSPTHLIKTRGQQVTLRCSPKSGHDTVSWYQQALGQGPQFIFQYYEEEERQRGNFPDRFSGHQFPNYSSELNVNALLLGDSALYLCASSPGQTYYGYTFGSGTRLTVV.

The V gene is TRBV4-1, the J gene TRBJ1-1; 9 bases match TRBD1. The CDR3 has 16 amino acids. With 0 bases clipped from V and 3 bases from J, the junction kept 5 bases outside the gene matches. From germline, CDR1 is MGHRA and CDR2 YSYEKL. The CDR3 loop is CASSQDAGQGHTEAFF. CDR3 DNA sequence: TGCGCCAGCAGCCAAGACGCGGGACAGGGTCACACTGAAGCTTTCTTT.

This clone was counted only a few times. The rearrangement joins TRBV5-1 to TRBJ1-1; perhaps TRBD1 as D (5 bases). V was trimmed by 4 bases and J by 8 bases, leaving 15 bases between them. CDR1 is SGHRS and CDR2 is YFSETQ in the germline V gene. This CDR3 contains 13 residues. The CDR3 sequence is CASSDTQGGEAFF. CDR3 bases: TGCGCCAGCAGCGATACCCAGGGTGGCGAAGCTTTCTTT.

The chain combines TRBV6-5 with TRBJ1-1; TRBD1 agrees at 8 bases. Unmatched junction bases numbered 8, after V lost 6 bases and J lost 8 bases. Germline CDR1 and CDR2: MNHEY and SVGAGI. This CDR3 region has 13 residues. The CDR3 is CASSSRGQVEAFF. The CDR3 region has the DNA TGTGCCAGCAGCTCCAGGGGGCAAGTAGAAGCTTTCTTT.

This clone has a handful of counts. The CDR3 coding sequence is TGTGCCAGCGGGGGACTAGCGGACCAAGAGACCCAGTACTTC. Its protein product is CASGGLADQETQYF. The rearrangement uses TRBV6-4 and TRBJ2-5; TRBD2 agrees at 11 bases. CDR3 length: 14 amino acids. Germline-derived CDR1 and CDR2 are MRHNA and SNTAGT. Losses at the gene ends were 8 bases for V and 0 bases for J; bases not matched to a gene: 2.

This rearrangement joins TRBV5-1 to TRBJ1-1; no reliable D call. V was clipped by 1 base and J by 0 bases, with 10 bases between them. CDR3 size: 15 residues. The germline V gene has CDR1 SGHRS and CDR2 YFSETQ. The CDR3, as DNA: TGCGCCAGCAGCTTGTTAGGAGGGATGAACACTGAAGCTTTCTTT. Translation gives CASSLLGGMNTEAFF.

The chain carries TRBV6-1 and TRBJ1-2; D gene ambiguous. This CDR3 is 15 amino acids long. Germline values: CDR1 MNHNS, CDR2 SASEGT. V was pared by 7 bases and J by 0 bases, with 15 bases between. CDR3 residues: CASKIGQQPNYGYTF. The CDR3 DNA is TGTGCCAGCAAAATCGGCCAACAGCCTAACTATGGCTACACCTTC.

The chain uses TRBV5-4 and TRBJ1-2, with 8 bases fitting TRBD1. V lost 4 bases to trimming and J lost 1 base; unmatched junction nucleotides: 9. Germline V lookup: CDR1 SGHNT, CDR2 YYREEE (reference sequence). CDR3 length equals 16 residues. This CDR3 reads CASSLGQGKINYGYTF. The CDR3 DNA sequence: TGTGCCAGCAGCCTAGGACAGGGAAAGATTAACTATGGCTACACCTTC.

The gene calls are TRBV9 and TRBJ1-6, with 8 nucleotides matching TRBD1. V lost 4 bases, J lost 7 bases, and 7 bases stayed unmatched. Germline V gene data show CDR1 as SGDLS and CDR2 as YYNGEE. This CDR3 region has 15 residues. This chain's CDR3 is CASSPWTGPNSPLHF. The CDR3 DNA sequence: TGTGCCAGCAGCCCATGGACAGGGCCAAATTCACCCCTCCACTTT.

The CDR3 reads CASSYDTSPYNEQFF. CDR3 in DNA: TGTGCCAGCAGTTACGACACCAGCCCCTACAATGAGCAGTTCTTC. This sequence joins TRBV27 and TRBJ2-1; no reliable D call. CDR1 MNHEY and CDR2 SMNVEV come from the germline V gene (reference sequence). The CDR3 is 15 amino acids. V was cut by 4 bases and J by 2 bases, with 12 bases left in between.

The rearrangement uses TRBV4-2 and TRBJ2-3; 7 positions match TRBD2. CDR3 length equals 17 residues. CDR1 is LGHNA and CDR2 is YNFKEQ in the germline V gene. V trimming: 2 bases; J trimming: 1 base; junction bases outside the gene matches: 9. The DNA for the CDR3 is TGTGCCAGCAGCCAACTTATAGGCAGCGGGGGCACAGATACGCAGTATTTT. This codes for CASSQLIGSGGTDTQYF.

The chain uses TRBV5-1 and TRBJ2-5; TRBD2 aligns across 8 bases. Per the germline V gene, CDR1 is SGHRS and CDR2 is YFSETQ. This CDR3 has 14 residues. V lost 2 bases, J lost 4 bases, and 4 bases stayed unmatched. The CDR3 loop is CASSFLSGAETQYF. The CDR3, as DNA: TGCGCCAGCAGCTTCCTTAGCGGGGCAGAGACCCAGTACTTC.